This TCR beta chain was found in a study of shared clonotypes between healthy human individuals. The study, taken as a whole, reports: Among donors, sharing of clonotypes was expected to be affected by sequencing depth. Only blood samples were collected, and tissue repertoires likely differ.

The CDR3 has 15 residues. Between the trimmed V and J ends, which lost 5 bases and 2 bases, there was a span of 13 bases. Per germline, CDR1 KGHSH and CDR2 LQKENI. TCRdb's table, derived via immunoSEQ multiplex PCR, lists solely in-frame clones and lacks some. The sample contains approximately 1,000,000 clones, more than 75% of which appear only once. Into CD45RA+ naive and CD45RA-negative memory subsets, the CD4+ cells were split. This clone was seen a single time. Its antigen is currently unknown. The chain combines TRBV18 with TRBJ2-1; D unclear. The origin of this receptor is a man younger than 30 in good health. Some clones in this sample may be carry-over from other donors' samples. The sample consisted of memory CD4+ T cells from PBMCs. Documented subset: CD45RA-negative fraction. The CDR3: CASSSETNTYNEQFF. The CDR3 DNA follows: TGTGCCAGCTCATCAGAGACCAACACCTACAATGAGCAGTTCTTC.